These T cell receptor beta chains were read from a single sample in a study of immune evolution from preneoplasia to lung adenocarcinoma. Only in-frame clones appear in the TCRdb table, and some are missing; sequencing was by immunoSEQ multiplex PCR. The table shows around 4,700 clones, with roughly 73% occurring only once. The sample consisted of FFPE minimally invasive lung adenocarcinoma tissue. The receptors derive from a person aged 60-79 years with lung adenocarcinoma. Both conserved end residues are part of each CDR3. A D gene is named only where the DNA matches it firmly. Part of the rows lack a size; the others show once, few, many or a class for expanded clones.

clone_size	d_call	v_call	j_call	cdr3_nt	cdr3_aa
NA	NA	TRBV19	TRBJ2-7	TGTGCCAGTAGCATATCGGGCCTGGGGTCCTACGAGCAGTACTTC	CASSISGLGSYEQYF
NA	NA	TRBV15	TRBJ1-3	TGTGCCACCAGCTTTGACATCCGCTCTGGAAACACCATATATTTT	CATSFDIRSGNTIYF
NA	TRBD2	TRBV18	TRBJ2-2	TGTGCCAGCTCAGCTGAAGCGGGATTCGGGGAGCTGTTTTTT	CASSAEAGFGELFF
NA	TRBD2	TRBV5-1	TRBJ2-5	TGCGCCAGCAGTTCCGGGACTAGCGCGTTGCAGACCCAGTACTTC	CASSSGTSALQTQYF
NA	NA	TRBV29-1	TRBJ1-1	TGCAGCCATTCAGAGAACACTGAAGCTTTCTTT	CSHSENTEAFF
NA	TRBD1	TRBV4-1	TRBJ1-5	TGCGCCAGCAGCCCAGTTCGAACAGGGGGCAATCAGCCCCAGCATTTT	CASSPVRTGGNQPQHF
NA	TRBD1	TRBV28	TRBJ2-1	TGTGCCAGCAGTTTCTCAGGCAGGGGGCGTGATGAGCAGTTCTTC	CASSFSGRGRDEQFF
once	NA	TRBV9	TRBJ2-5	TGTGCCAGCAGCGCAGGTGGGGAGACCCAGTACTTC	CASSAGGETQYF
NA	NA	TRBV30	TRBJ2-5	TGTGCCTGGACCCGACCGGGACCGGCTACCCAGTACTTC	CAWTRPGPATQYF
NA	TRBD1	TRBV19	TRBJ2-1	TGTGCCAGTAGCCCCGGGACAGGGGTGATTAATGAGCAGTTCTTC	CASSPGTGVINEQFF
once	NA	TRBV5-1	TRBJ2-2	TGCGCCAGCAGAAGACTGAACACCGGGGAGCTGTTTTTT	CASRRLNTGELFF
NA	NA	TRBV20-1	TRBJ1-1	TGCAGTGCTAACCGGGACACTGAAGCTTTCTTT	CSANRDTEAFF
NA	TRBD1	TRBV6-1	TRBJ2-1	TGTGTCAGCAGTGCTGGGGTCGGACAGGGTAGGAATGAGCAGTTCTTC	CVSSAGVGQGRNEQFF
NA	TRBD2	TRBV5-5	TRBJ2-5	TGTGCCAGCAGCTTGACCCCGGGACTAGCGGGACAAGAGACCCAGTACTTC	CASSLTPGLAGQETQYF
NA	TRBD1	TRBV11-3	TRBJ2-5	TGTGCCAGCAGCCTAGGGGACAGGGAGGAAGGGGAGACCCAGTACTTC	CASSLGDREEGETQYF
few	NA	TRBV5-1	TRBJ2-2	TGCGCCAGCAGCTCGGACGGAAATCGGGACACCGGGGAGCTGTTTTTT	CASSSDGNRDTGELFF
once	NA	TRBV9	TRBJ2-2	TGTGCCAGCAGCGTCACTAGCACCCTCGTGGGGGAGCTGTTTTTT	CASSVTSTLVGELFF